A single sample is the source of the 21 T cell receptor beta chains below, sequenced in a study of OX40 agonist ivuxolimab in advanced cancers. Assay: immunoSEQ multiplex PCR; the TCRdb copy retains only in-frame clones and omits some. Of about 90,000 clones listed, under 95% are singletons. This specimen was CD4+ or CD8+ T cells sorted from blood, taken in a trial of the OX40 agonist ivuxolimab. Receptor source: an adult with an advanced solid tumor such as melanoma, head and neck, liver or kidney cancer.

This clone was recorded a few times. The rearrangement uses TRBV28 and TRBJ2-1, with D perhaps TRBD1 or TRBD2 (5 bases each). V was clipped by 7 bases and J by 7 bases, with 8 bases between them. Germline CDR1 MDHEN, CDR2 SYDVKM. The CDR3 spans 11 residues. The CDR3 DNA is TGTGCCAGCAACGAGGGGAATGAGCAGTTCTTC. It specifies CASNEGNEQFF. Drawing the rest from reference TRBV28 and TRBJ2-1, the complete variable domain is DVKVTQSSRYLVKRTGEKVFLECVQDMDHENMFWYRQDPGLGLRLIYFSYDVKMKEKGDIPEGYSVSREKKERFSLILESASTNQTSMYLCASNEGNEQFFGPGTRLTVL.

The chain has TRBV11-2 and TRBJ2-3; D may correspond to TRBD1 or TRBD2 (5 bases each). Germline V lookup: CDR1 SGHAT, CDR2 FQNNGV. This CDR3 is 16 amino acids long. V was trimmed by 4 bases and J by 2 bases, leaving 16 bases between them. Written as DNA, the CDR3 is TGTGCCAGCAGCTCAGACCCCGGGACCCTCACAGATACGCAGTATTTT. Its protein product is CASSSDPGTLTDTQYF.

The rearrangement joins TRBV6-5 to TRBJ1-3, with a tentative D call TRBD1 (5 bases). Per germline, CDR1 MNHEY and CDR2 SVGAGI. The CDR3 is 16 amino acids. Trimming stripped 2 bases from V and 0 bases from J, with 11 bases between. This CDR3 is CASSYQGPDSGNTIYF. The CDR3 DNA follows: TGTGCCAGCAGTTACCAGGGACCTGACTCTGGAAACACCATATATTTT.

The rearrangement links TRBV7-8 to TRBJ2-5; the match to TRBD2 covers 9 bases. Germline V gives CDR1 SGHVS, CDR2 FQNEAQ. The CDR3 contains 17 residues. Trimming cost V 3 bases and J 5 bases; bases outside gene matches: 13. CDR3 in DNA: TGTGCCAGCAGCTTTCCCCGGATGATAGCGGGAGTGGAGACCCAGTACTTC. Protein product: CASSFPRMIAGVETQYF.

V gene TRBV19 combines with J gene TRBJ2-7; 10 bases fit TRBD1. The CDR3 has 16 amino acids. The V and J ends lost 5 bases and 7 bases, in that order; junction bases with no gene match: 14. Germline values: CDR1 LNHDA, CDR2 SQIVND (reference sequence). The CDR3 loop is CASSGAAGTGAYEQYF. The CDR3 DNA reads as TGTGCCAGTAGTGGGGCAGCCGGGACAGGGGCTTATGAGCAGTACTTC.

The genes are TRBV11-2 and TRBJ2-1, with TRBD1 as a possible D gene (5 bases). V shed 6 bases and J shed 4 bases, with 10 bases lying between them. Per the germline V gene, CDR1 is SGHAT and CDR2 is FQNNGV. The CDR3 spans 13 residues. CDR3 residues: CASSLGPYNEQFF. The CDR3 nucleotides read TGTGCCAGCAGTTTGGGGCCTTACAATGAGCAGTTCTTC.

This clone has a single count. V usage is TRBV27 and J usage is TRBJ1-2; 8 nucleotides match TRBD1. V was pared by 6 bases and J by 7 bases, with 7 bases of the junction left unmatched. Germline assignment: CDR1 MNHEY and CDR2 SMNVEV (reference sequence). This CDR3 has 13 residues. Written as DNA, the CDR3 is TGTGCCAGCAGGCCTACAGGGGGTTCTGGCTACACCTTC. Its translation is CASRPTGGSGYTF.

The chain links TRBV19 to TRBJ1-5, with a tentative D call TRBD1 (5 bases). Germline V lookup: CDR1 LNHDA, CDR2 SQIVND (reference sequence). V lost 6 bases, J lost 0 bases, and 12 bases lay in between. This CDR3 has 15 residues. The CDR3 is CASRPRQNSNQPQHF. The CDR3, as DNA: TGTGCCAGTAGACCCAGACAGAATAGCAATCAGCCCCAGCATTTT.

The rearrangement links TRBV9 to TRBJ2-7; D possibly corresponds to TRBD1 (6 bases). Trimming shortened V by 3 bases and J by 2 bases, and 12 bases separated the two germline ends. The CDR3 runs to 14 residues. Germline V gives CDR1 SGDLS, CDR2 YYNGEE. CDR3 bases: TGTGCCAGCAGCGCCGGGACAACAACCTACGAGCAGTACTTC. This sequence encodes CASSAGTTTYEQYF. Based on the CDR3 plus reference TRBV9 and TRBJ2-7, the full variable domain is DSGVTQTPKHLITATGQRVTLRCSPRSGDLSVYWYQQSLDQGLQFLIQYYNGEERAKGNILERFSAQQFPDLHSELNLSSLELGDSALYFCASSAGTTTYEQYFGPGTRLTVT.

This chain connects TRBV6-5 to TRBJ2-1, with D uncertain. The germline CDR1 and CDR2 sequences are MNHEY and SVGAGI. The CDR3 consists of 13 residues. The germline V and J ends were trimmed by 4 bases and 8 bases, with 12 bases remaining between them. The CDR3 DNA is TGTGCCAGCAGTTCCCGGCAGATCCATGAGCAGTTCTTC. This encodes CASSSRQIHEQFF.

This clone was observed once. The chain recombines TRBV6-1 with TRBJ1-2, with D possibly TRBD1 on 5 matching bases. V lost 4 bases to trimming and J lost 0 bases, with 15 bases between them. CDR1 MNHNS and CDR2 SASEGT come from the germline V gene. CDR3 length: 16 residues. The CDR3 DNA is TGTGCCAGCAGTGTTAAACCGGGACCGACTAACTATGGCTACACCTTC. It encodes CASSVKPGPTNYGYTF.

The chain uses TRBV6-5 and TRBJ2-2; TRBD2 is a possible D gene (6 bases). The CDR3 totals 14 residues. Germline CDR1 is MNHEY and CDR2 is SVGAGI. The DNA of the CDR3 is TGTGCAAGTCGGGGAGCGGGCGGCACCGGGGAGCTGTTTTTT. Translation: CASRGAGGTGELFF.

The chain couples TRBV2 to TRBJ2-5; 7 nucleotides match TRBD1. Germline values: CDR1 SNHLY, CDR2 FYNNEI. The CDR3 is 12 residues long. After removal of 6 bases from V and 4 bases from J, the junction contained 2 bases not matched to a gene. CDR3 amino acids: CASRQGPETQYF. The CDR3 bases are TGTGCCAGCAGACAGGGGCCAGAGACCCAGTACTTC.

The CDR3 DNA sequence: TGTGCCAGCAGCTTACCGGGGAACACTGAAGCTTTCTTT. This gives the protein CASSLPGNTEAFF. This chain uses TRBV11-1 with TRBJ1-1, with D unresolved. With 2 bases removed from V and 1 base from J, the gap between germline ends came to 5 bases. Germline CDR1 and CDR2: SGHAT and FQDESV (reference sequence). The CDR3 contains 13 residues.

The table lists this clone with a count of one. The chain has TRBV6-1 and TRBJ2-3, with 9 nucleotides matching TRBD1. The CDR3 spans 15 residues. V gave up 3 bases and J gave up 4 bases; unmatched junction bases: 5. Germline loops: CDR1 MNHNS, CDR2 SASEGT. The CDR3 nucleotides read TGTGCCAGCAGTGAGATTGGGACAGGGTCAGATACGCAGTATTTT. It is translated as CASSEIGTGSDTQYF.

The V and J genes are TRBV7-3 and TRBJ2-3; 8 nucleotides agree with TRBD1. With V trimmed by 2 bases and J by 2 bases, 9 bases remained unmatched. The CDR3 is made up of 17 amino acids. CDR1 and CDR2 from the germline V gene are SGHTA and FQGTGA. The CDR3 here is CASSLAQGAGITDTQYF. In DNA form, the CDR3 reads TGTGCCAGCAGCTTAGCCCAGGGGGCGGGAATCACAGATACGCAGTATTTT.

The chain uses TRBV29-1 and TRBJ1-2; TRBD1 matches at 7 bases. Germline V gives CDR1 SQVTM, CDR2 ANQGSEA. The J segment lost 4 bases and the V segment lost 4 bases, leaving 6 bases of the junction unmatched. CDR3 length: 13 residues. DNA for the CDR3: TGCAGCGTTGGAAGACAGGGTTTCTATGGCTACACCTTC. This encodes CSVGRQGFYGYTF. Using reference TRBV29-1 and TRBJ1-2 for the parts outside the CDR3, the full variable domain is SAVISQKPSRDICQRGTSLTIQCQVDSQVTMMFWYRQQPGQSLTLIATANQGSEATYESGFVIDKFPISRPNLTFSTLTVSNMSPEDSSIYLCSVGRQGFYGYTFGSGTRLTVV.

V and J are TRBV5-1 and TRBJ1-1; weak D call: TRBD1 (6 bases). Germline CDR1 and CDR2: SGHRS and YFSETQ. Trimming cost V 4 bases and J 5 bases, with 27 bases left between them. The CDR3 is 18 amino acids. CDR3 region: CASSRIRGTSTWGTEAFF. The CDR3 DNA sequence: TGCGCCAGCAGCCGAATTCGAGGGACATCCACCTGGGGGACTGAAGCTTTCTTT.

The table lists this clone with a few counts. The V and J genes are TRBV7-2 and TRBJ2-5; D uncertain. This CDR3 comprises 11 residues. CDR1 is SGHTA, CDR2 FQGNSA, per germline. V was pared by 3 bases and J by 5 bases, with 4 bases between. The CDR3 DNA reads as TGTGCCAGCAGCTTCTATGAGACCCAGTACTTC. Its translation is CASSFYETQYF.

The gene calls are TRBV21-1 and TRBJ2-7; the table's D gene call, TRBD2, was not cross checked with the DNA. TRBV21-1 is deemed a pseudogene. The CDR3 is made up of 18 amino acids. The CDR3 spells CASSKVAETSGNAYEQYF. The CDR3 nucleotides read TGTGCCAGCAGCAAAGTGGCGGAGACTAGCGGGAACGCCTACGAGCAGTACTTC.

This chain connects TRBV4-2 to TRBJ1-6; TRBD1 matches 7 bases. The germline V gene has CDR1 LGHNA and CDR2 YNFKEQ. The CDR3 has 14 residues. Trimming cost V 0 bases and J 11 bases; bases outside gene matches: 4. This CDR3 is CASSQETGQTPLHF. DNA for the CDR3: TGTGCCAGCAGCCAAGAGACAGGGCAAACACCCCTCCACTTT.